This TCR beta chain came from a study of shared clonotypes between healthy human individuals. Study-wide points: Sequencing depth was expected to influence donor clonotype sharing. Estimated richness values were generally larger in naive subsets than in memory subsets.

How the authors handled the data: Junction-only sequences without quality scores were provided by ImmunoSEQ, so filtering was different. Some clones are missing from TCRdb's copy, which holds only in-frame ones; the method was immunoSEQ multiplex PCR. That table is the source of V, J and clone size, and D and trimming were worked out from the DNA. The table shows 2 million to 3 million clones, with approximately 94% occurring only once. A word on this clone: The antigen is unknown.

The CDR3 loop spans 13 amino acids. V shed 0 bases and J shed 4 bases, with 6 bases lying between them. The source of this sequence is a man aged 18 to 29 in good health. Some clones in this sample may be carry-over from other donors' samples. Sequencing was carried out using naive CD4+ T cells from PBMCs. Subset here: CD45RA+ positively selected. This sequence joins TRBV6-7 and TRBJ1-1; D unclear. TRBV6-7 is given ORF status, its function remaining uncertain. For the CDR3, the DNA is TGTGCCAGCAGTTACTCGGGCAGCACTGAAGCTTTCTTT. Protein product: CASSYSGSTEAFF.